A selection of T cell receptor beta chains follows, all from one sample in a study of blood T cell repertoires in COVID-19. Clones were sequenced by immunoSEQ multiplex PCR, and TCRdb holds only the in-frame ones, with some missing. The table includes 200,000 or so clones, more than 65% detected once. Sequencing was carried out using PBMCs or T cells enriched from blood (not recorded which). All receptors come from a man between 35 and 55 years old who had recovered from COVID-19. CDR3s include the opening cysteine and the closing phenylalanine or tryptophan. The D gene is left open where the match is weak. Part of the rows lack a size; the others show once, few, many or a class for expanded clones.

D gene	J gene	clone size	V gene	CDR3 protein	CDR3 DNA
TRBD1	TRBJ2-2	-	TRBV7-9	CASSWTGVTGELFF	TGTGCCAGCAGCTGGACAGGGGTCACCGGGGAGCTGTTTTTT
TRBD1	TRBJ1-1	few	TRBV7-9	CASSSGQGGGTEAFF	TGTGCCAGCAGCTCGGGACAGGGGGGAGGAACTGAAGCTTTCTTT
TRBD1	TRBJ1-4	-	TRBV19	CASSSRQGNEKLFF	TGTGCCAGTAGTTCGCGACAGGGTAATGAAAAACTGTTTTTT
-	TRBJ1-1	-	TRBV28	CASSRDLLEAFF	TGTGCCAGCAGTCGGGATCTCTTAGAAGCTTTCTTT
-	TRBJ2-3	-	TRBV6-4	CASSWTANTDTQYF	TGTGCCAGCAGTTGGACAGCCAACACAGATACGCAGTATTTT
-	TRBJ1-1	once	TRBV19	CASSMPPGQNTEAFF	TGTGCCAGTAGTATGCCCCCGGGACAGAACACTGAAGCTTTCTTT
-	TRBJ2-5	-	TRBV3-1/TRBV3-2	CASSQDTAGTQYF	TGTGCCAGCAGCCAAGACACGGCGGGGACCCAGTACTTC
-	TRBJ1-5	-	TRBV7-9	CASSATGWAQHF	TGTGCCAGCAGCGCGACAGGCTGGGCCCAGCATTTT
TRBD1	TRBJ1-1	-	TRBV18	CASSPSTGGTEAFF	TGTGCCAGCTCACCCTCGACAGGGGGCACTGAAGCTTTCTTT
-	TRBJ1-4	few	TRBV7-9	CASSLRQGNEKLFF	TGTGCCAGCAGCTTAAGGCAGGGGAACGAAAAACTGTTTTTT
-	TRBJ1-2	-	TRBV5-1	CASSSGPGEVIAGGYTF	TGCGCCAGCAGCTCCGGGCCCGGCGAGGTTATCGCGGGTGGCTACACCTTC
TRBD1	TRBJ1-2	few	TRBV3-1/TRBV3-2	CASSYGYGTGDDDYGYTF	TGTGCCAGCAGCTACGGTTACGGGACAGGGGACGATGACTATGGCTACACCTTC
-	TRBJ1-5	-	TRBV19	CASSIDRTGYFGNQPQHF	TGTGCCAGTAGTATAGATAGAACAGGGTACTTTGGCAATCAGCCCCAGCATTTT
-	TRBJ1-2	few	TRBV7-2	CASSLEGGASFNYGYTF	TGTGCCAGCAGCTTAGAGGGAGGTGCTTCCTTTAACTATGGCTACACCTTC
TRBD1	TRBJ2-7	-	TRBV18	CASSPLQGTEQYF	TGTGCCAGCTCACCACTACAGGGGACCGAGCAGTACTTC
-	TRBJ1-6	-	TRBV5-1	CASSLAGGQGSPLHF	TGCGCCAGCAGCTTGGCCGGGGGGCAGGGTTCACCCCTCCACTTT
TRBD2	TRBJ2-3	-	TRBV19	CASMASGGSTDTQYF	TGTGCCAGTATGGCTAGCGGGGGAAGCACAGATACGCAGTATTTT
-	TRBJ1-4	-	TRBV5-1	CASSPSKPRNEKLFF	TGCGCCAGCAGCCCTAGCAAGCCAAGAAATGAAAAACTGTTTTTT
-	TRBJ1-2	-	TRBV12-3/TRBV12-4	CASSLEGGTGYTF	TGTGCCAGCAGTTTAGAAGGAGGCACTGGCTACACCTTC
-	TRBJ1-3	-	TRBV2	CASSPTSRGNTIYF	TGTGCCAGCAGTCCGACTAGTAGGGGAAACACCATATATTTT
-	TRBJ2-7	-	TRBV28	CASSSGGQLAYEQYF	TGTGCCAGCAGTTCCGGGGGACAGCTAGCCTACGAGCAGTACTTC
TRBD1	TRBJ1-2	-	TRBV28	CASSTAPGTGLPSQNYGYTF	TGTGCCAGCAGTACCGCCCCCGGGACAGGACTTCCCAGTCAGAACTATGGCTACACCTTC
-	TRBJ1-4	-	TRBV5-4	CASSLAEGPNEKLFF	TGTGCCAGCAGCTTGGCCGAGGGTCCTAATGAAAAACTGTTTTTT
-	TRBJ1-3	once	TRBV5-4	CASSQGLTSSGNTIYF	TGTGCCAGCAGCCAAGGTTTGACTAGCTCTGGAAACACCATATATTTT
TRBD1	TRBJ1-1	-	TRBV2	CASRKPQGGTEAFF	TGTGCCAGCAGGAAACCCCAGGGGGGCACTGAAGCTTTCTTT
TRBD1	TRBJ1-2	few	TRBV5-1	CASRSGQGSYGYTF	TGCGCCAGCAGGTCCGGACAGGGATCCTATGGCTACACCTTC
TRBD1	TRBJ2-1	once	TRBV7-9	CASRSSGTGFRNEQFF	TGTGCCAGCAGATCATCCGGGACAGGGTTTCGGAATGAGCAGTTCTTC
TRBD1	TRBJ1-3	-	TRBV19	CASGTQGALLSGNTIYF	TGTGCTAGCGGCACACAGGGGGCCCTCCTCTCTGGAAACACCATATATTTT
-	TRBJ2-7	-	TRBV5-3	CARRTGRTDYEQYF	TGTGCCAGAAGAACCGGACGGACAGACTACGAGCAGTACTTC
-	TRBJ2-7	-	TRBV6-5	CASSYNARGSTYEQYF	TGTGCCAGCAGTTACAACGCGAGGGGGTCAACCTACGAGCAGTACTTC
TRBD1	TRBJ2-1	-	TRBV7-9	CASSPLAGGVEQFF	TGTGCCAGCAGCCCTCTGGCAGGGGGCGTTGAGCAGTTCTTC
TRBD1	TRBJ1-2	once	TRBV2	CASSRDRATYGYTF	TGTGCCAGCAGCCGGGACAGGGCAACCTATGGCTACACCTTC
-	TRBJ1-1	-	TRBV5-5	CASSFEGSTEAFF	TGTGCCAGCAGCTTCGAGGGTAGCACTGAAGCTTTCTTT
-	TRBJ2-1	-	TRBV6-2/TRBV6-3	CASSRPRGRGDEQFF	TGTGCCAGCAGCCGCCCCCGGGGGAGGGGGGATGAGCAGTTCTTC
TRBD1	TRBJ1-1	few	TRBV15	CATSRVSVGQGVEAFF	TGTGCCACCAGCAGAGTATCAGTAGGGCAGGGGGTTGAAGCTTTCTTT
-	TRBJ2-7	-	TRBV30	CAYRGTAYEQYF	TGTGCCTACCGCGGGACAGCCTACGAGCAGTACTTC
TRBD2	TRBJ2-2	-	TRBV5-1	CASSLGRSGGNTGELFF	TGCGCCAGCAGCTTAGGTCGTAGCGGGGGGAACACCGGGGAGCTGTTTTTT
TRBD2	TRBJ2-1	-	TRBV4-1	CASRSTSGGTYNEQFF	TGCGCCAGCAGGAGTACTAGCGGGGGGACCTACAATGAGCAGTTCTTC
-	TRBJ1-5	-	TRBV18	CASSIVGSGLSNQPQHF	TGTGCCAGCTCGATAGTGGGGAGCGGATTGAGCAATCAGCCCCAGCATTTT
-	TRBJ1-4	-	TRBV5-8	CASSLDRGRGEKLFF	TGTGCCAGCAGCTTGGATCGTGGGCGGGGAGAAAAACTGTTTTTT
TRBD1	TRBJ1-5	-	TRBV12-3/TRBV12-4	CASSVDRGQPQHF	TGTGCCAGCAGTGTCGACAGGGGGCAGCCCCAGCATTTT
TRBD2	TRBJ2-1	few	TRBV7-3	CASSFGGSSYNEQFF	TGTGCCAGCAGCTTCGGCGGGAGCTCCTACAATGAGCAGTTCTTC
-	TRBJ1-1	-	TRBV5-1	CASSLGYRGLFEAFF	TGCGCCAGCAGCTTGGGATATCGGGGTCTCTTTGAAGCTTTCTTT
-	TRBJ1-6	-	TRBV25-1	CASSEPVAPLHF	TGTGCCAGCAGTGAACCAGTAGCCCCCCTCCACTTT